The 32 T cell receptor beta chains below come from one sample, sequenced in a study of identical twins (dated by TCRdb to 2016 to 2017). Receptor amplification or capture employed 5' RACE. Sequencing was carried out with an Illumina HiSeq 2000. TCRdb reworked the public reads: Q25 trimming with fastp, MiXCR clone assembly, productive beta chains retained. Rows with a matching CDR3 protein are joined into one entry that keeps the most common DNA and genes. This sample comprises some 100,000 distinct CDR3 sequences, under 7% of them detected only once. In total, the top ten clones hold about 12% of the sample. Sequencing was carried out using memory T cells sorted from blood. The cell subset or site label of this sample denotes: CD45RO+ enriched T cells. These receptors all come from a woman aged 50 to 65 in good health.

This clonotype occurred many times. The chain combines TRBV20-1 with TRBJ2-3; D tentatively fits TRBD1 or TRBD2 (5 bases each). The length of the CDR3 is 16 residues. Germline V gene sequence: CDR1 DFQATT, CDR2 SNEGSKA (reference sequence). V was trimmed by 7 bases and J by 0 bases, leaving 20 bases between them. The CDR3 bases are TGCAGTGTTAGGCCCCCGGGGCGCGGGAGCACAGATACGCAGTATTTT. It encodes CSVRPPGRGSTDTQYF.

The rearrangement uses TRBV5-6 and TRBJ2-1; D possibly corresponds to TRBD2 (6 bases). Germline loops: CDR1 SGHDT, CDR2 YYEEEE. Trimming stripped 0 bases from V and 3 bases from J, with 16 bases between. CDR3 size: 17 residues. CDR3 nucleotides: TGTGCCAGCAGCTTGGGAGAGACTAGACTAAACTACAATGAGCAGTTCTTC. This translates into CASSLGETRLNYNEQFF. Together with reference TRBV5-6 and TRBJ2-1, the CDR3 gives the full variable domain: DAGVTQSPTHLIKTRGQQVTLRCSPKSGHDTVSWYQQALGQGPQFIFQYYEEEERQRGNFPDRFSGHQFPNYSSELNVNALLLGDSALYLCASSLGETRLNYNEQFFGPGTRLTVL.

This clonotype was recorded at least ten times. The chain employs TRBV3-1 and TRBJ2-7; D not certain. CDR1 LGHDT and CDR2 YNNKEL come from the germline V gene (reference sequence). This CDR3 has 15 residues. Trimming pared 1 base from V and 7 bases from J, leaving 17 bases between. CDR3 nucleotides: TGTGCCAGCAGCCAAGGTGGATCCTTTGGTTGGGAGCAGTACTTC. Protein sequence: CASSQGGSFGWEQYF.

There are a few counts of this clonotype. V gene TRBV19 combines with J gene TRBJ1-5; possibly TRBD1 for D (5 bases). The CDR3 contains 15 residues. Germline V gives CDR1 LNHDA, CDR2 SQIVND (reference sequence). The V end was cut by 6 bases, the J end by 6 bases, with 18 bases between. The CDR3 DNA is TGTGCCAGTAGGAAAGATGCGGGGGGGGGTCAGCCCCAGCATTTT. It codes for CASRKDAGGGQPQHF.

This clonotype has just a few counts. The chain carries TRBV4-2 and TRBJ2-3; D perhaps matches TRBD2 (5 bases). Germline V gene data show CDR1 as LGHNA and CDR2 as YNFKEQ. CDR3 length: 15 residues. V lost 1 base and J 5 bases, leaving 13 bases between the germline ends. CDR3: CASSQASPLVDTQYF. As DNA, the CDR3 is TGTGCCAGCAGCCAAGCTAGCCCCCTCGTAGATACGCAGTATTTT.

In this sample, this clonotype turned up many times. CDR3 sequence reads: CSVTGVGVNTEAFF. CDR3 in DNA: TGCAGCGTTACAGGGGTTGGGGTGAACACTGAAGCTTTCTTT. The chain has TRBV29-1 and TRBJ1-1; the match to TRBD1 covers 7 bases. V gave up 5 bases and J gave up 0 bases; unmatched junction bases: 6. The CDR3 length is 14 residues. Per germline, CDR1 SQVTM and CDR2 ANQGSEA.

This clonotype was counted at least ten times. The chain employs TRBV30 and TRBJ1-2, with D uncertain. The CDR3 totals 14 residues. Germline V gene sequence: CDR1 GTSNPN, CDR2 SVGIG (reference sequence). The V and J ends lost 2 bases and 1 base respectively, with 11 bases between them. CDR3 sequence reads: CAWSSAPGNYGYTF. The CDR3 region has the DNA TGTGCCTGGAGTTCGGCGCCTGGTAACTATGGCTACACCTTC. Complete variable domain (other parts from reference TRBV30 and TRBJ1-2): SQTIHQWPATLVQPVGSPLSLECTVEGTSNPNLYWYRQAAGRGLQLLFYSVGIGQISSEVPQNLSASRPQDRQFILSSKKLLLSDSGFYLCAWSSAPGNYGYTFGSGTRLTVV.

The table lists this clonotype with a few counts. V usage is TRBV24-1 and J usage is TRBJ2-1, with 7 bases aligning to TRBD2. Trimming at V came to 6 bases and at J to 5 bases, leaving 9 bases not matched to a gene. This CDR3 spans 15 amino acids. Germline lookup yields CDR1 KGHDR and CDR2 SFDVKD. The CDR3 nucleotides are TGTGCCACCAGTCGAGGCGGGAGTGGGGACAATGAGCAGTTCTTC. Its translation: CATSRGGSGDNEQFF.

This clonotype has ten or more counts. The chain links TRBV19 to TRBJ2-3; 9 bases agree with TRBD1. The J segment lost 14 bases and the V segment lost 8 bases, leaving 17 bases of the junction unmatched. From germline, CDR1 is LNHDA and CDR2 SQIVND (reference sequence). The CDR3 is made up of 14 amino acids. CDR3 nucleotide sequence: TGTGCCAGTCGGGGACAGGGCCTCTTGGGGCGCGTGTATTTT. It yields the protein CASRGQGLLGRVYF.

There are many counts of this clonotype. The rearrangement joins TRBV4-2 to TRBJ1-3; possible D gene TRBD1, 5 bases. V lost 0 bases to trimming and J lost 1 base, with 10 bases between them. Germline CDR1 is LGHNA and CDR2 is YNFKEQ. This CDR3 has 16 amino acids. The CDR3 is CASSQDLGLSGNTIYF. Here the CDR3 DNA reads TGTGCCAGCAGCCAAGATTTGGGGCTATCTGGAAACACCATATATTTT.

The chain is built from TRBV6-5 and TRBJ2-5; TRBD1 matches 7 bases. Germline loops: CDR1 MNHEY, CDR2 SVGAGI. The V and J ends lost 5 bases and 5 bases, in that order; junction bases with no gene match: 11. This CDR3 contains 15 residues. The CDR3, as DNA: TGTGCCAGCAGTGAGAAGGGACAGTCCTGGGAGACCCAGTACTTC. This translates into CASSEKGQSWETQYF.

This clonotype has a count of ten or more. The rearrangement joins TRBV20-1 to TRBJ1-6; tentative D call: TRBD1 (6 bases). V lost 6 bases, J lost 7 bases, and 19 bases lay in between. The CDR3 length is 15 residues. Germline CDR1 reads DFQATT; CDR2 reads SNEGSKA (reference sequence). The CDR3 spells CSAPRGAPGNSPLHF. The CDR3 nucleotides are TGCAGTGCACCTCGGGGGGCCCCGGGGAATTCACCCCTCCACTTT.

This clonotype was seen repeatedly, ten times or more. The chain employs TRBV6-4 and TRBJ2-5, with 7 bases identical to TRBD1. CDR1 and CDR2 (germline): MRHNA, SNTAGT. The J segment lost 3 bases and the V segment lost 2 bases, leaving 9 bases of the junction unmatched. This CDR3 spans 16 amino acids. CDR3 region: CASSDRLTGEEETQYF. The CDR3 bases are TGTGCCAGCAGTGACCGCCTAACAGGGGAAGAAGAGACCCAGTACTTC.

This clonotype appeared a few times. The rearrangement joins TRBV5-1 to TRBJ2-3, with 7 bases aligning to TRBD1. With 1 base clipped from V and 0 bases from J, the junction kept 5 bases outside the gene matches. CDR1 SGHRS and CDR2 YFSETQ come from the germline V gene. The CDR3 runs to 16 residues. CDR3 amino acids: CASSLRGTASTDTQYF. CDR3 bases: TGCGCCAGCAGCTTGAGAGGGACAGCCAGCACAGATACGCAGTATTTT.

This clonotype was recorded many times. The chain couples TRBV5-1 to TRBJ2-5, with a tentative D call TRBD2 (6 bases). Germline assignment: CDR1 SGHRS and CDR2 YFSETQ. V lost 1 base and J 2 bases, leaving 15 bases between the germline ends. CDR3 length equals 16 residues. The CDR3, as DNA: TGCGCCAGCAGCTTGAGTCGATTCGGGACTCAAGAGACCCAGTACTTC. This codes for CASSLSRFGTQETQYF.

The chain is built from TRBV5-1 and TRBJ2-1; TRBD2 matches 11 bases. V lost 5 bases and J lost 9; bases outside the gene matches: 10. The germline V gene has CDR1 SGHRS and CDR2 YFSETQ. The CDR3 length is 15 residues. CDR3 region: CASSLGLAGAGEQFF. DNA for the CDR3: TGCGCCAGCAGTTTAGGACTAGCGGGTGCTGGTGAGCAGTTCTTC.

For the CDR3, the DNA is TGTGCCAGCAGTCCAGCGGGAGGGCCGTGGGAGACCCAGTACTTC. It yields the protein CASSPAGGPWETQYF. The chain recombines TRBV28 with TRBJ2-5, with TRBD2 matching 10 bases. V dropped 5 bases and J dropped 5; count of bases not matched to a gene: 8. Germline V CDR1 and CDR2: MDHEN, SYDVKM. The CDR3 runs 15 residues.

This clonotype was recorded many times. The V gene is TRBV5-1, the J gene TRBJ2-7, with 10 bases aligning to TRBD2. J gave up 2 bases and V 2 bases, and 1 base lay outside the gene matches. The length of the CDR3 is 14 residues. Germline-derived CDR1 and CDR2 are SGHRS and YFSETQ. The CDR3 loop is CASSFSGRAYEQYF. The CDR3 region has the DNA TGCGCCAGCAGCTTCAGCGGGAGGGCCTACGAGCAGTACTTC.

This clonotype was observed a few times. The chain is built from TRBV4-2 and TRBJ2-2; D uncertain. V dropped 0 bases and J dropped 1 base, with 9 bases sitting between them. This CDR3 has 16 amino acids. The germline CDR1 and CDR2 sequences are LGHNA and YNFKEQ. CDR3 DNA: TGTGCCAGCAGCCAAGAGCCCGGAGAGAACACCGGGGAGCTGTTTTTT. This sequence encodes CASSQEPGENTGELFF.

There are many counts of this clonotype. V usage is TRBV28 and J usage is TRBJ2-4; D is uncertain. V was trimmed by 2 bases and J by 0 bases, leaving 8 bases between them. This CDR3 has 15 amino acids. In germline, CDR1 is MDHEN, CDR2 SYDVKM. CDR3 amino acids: CASSLPALAKNIQYF. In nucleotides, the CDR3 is TGTGCCAGCAGTTTACCGGCGCTAGCCAAAAACATTCAGTACTTC.

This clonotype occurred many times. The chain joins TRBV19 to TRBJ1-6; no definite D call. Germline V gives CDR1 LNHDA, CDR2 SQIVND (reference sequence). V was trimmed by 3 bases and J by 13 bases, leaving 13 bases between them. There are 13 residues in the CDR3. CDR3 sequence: CASSIDGQGPLHF. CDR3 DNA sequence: TGTGCCAGTAGTATCGACGGCCAAGGGCCCCTCCACTTT. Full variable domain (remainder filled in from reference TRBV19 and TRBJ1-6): DGGITQSPKYLFRKEGQNVTLSCEQNLNHDAMYWYRQDPGQGLRLIYYSQIVNDFQKGDIAEGYSVSREKKESFPLTVTSAQKNPTAFYLCASSIDGQGPLHFGNGTRLTVT.

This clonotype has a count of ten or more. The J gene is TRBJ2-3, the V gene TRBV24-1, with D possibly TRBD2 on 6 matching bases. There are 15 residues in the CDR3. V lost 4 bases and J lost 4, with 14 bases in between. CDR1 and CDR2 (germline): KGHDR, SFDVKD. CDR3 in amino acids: CATSDTGLQADTQYF. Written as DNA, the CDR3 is TGTGCCACCAGTGACACGGGACTCCAAGCAGATACGCAGTATTTT.

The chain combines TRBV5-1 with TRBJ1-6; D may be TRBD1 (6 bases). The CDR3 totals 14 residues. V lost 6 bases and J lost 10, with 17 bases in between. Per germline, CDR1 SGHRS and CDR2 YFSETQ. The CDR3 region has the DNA TGCGCCAGCAATTCTGGGGGCCAGGACTCACCCCTCCACTTT. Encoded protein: CASNSGGQDSPLHF.

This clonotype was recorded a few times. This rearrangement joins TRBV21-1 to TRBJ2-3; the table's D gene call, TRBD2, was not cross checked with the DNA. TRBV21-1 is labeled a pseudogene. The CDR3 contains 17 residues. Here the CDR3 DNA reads TGTGCCAGCAGCAAACGAACTAGCGGGGGACGCACAGATACGCAGTATTTT. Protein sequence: CASSKRTSGGRTDTQYF.

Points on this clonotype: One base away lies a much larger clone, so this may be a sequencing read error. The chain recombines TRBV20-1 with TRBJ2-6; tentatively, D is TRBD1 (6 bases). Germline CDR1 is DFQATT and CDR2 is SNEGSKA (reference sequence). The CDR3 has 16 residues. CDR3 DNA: TGCAGTGCGTGGACAGCCGAAAGCTCTGGGACCAACGTCCTGACTTTC. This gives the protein CSAWTAESSGTNVLTF.

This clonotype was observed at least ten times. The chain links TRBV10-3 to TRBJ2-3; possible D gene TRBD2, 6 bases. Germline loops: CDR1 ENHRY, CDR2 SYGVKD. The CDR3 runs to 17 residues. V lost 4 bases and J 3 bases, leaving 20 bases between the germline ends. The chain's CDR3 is CAISGGVGGRKTDTQYF. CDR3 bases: TGTGCCATCAGTGGGGGGGTAGGAGGCCGTAAGACAGATACGCAGTATTTT.

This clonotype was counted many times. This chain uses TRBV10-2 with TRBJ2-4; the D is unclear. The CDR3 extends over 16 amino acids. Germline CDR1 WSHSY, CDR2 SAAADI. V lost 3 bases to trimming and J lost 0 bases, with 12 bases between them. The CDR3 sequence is CASSDRRSRAKNIQYF. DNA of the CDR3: TGCGCCAGCAGTGACAGGAGATCGAGAGCCAAAAACATTCAGTACTTC.

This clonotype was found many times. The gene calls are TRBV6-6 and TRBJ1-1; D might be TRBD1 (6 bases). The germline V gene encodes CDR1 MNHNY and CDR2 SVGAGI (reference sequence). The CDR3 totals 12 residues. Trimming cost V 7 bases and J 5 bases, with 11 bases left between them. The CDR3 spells CASKGVGTEAFF. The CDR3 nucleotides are TGTGCCAGCAAGGGGGTAGGAACTGAAGCTTTCTTT.

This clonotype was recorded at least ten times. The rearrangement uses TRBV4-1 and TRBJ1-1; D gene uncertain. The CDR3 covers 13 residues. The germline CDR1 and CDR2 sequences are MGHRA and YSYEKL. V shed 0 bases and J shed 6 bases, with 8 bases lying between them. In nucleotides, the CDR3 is TGCGCCAGCAGCCAAGAGGGAAGGTCTGAAGCTTTCTTT. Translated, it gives CASSQEGRSEAFF.

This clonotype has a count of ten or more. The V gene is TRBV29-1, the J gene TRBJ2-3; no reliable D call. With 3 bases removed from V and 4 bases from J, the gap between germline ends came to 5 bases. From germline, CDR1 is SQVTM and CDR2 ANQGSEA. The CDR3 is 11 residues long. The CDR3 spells CSVEVADTQYF. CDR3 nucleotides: TGCAGCGTTGAGGTGGCAGATACGCAGTATTTT.

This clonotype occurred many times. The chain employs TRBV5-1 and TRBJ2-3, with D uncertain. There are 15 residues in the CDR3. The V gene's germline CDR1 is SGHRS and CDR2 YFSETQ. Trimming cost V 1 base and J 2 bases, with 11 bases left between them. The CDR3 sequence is CASSLNGKYTDTQYF. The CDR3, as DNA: TGCGCCAGCAGCTTGAACGGAAAGTACACAGATACGCAGTATTTT.

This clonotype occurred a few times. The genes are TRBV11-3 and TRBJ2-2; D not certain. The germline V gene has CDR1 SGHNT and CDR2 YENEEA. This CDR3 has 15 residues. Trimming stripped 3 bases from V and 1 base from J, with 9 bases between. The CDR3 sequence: CASSFLQRNTGELFF. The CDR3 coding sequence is TGTGCCAGCAGCTTCCTACAGAGGAACACCGGGGAGCTGTTTTTT.